These 16 T cell receptor beta chains were sequenced from one sample in a study of blood T cell repertoires in COVID-19 (dated by TCRdb to 2018 to 2021). Library creation used the immunoSEQ multiplex PCR assay. This is the immuneACCESS table as TCRdb keeps it, with only in-frame sequences that have V and J called. A part of the clones is gone; compared with another copy, unresolved V genes explain less than half, and the rest is unexplained. The sample table contains fewer than 350,000 clones; only one count was recorded for 75% to 90% of them. Jointly, the top ten make up roughly 4.3% of the sample. Sequencing was carried out using PBMCs or T cells enriched from blood (not recorded which). These receptors were obtained from a woman aged 25 to 45 with acute COVID-19.

This chain joins TRBV18 and TRBJ1-3, with TRBD1 matching 8 bases. This CDR3 region has 15 residues. Per the germline V gene, CDR1 is KGHSH and CDR2 is LQKENI. J lost 4 bases, V lost 3 bases, and 5 bases had no gene match. The CDR3 nucleotides read TGTGCCAGCTCACCTGGACAGGGACCCGGAAACACCATATATTTT. Translating gives CASSPGQGPGNTIYF.

This chain joins TRBV19 and TRBJ2-7, with TRBD1 identical over 10 bases. The J segment lost 5 bases and the V segment lost 10 bases, leaving 5 bases of the junction unmatched. This CDR3 spans 12 amino acids. Germline CDR1 reads LNHDA; CDR2 reads SQIVND (reference sequence). The CDR3 loop reads CAMDRGNHEQYF. The CDR3 DNA follows: TGTGCCATGGACAGGGGGAACCACGAGCAGTACTTC.

The CDR3 region is CASSYPGTSENEQFF. CDR3 coding DNA: TGTGCCAGCAGTTACCCCGGGACTAGCGAGAATGAGCAGTTCTTC. The chain employs TRBV6-2 or TRBV6-3 and TRBJ2-1; 10 nucleotides agree with TRBD2. The CDR3 contains 15 residues. Looked up from germline, CDR1 is MNHEY and CDR2 is SVGEGT. V shed 2 bases and J 7 bases; nucleotides not matched to a gene: 5.

The V call is TRBV6-5, the J call TRBJ1-4; tentative D call: TRBD1 (6 bases). Trimming removed 4 bases at V and 7 bases at J, with 10 bases between. CDR3 length equals 13 residues. Germline values: CDR1 MNHEY, CDR2 SVGAGI. The CDR3: CASSLGGPEKLFF. In DNA form, the CDR3 reads TGTGCCAGCAGTTTGGGGGGGCCTGAAAAACTGTTTTTT.

The chain uses TRBV11-2 and TRBJ2-7; TRBD1 is a possible D gene (5 bases). This CDR3 is 14 amino acids long. V was cut by 5 bases and J by 3 bases, with 14 bases left in between. Germline V CDR1 and CDR2: SGHAT, FQNNGV. The CDR3 loop reads CASSPTDRLYEQYF. CDR3 bases: TGTGCCAGCAGCCCCACCGACAGACTCTACGAGCAGTACTTC.

The chain employs TRBV7-9 and TRBJ2-3, with D possibly TRBD1 on 6 matching bases. V lost 1 base and J 2 bases, leaving 10 bases between the germline ends. The CDR3 covers 15 residues. CDR1 and CDR2 from the germline V gene are SEHNR and FQNEAQ (reference sequence). The CDR3 spells CASSLGRQDTDTQYF. The CDR3 DNA sequence: TGTGCCAGCAGCTTAGGACGACAGGACACAGATACGCAGTATTTT.

Of note for this clone: Compared with germline, one end of the junction differs, possibly owing to a read error. The J gene is TRBJ2-2, the V gene TRBV7-7; weak D call: TRBD2 (6 bases). Germline CDR1 and CDR2: SSHAT and FNYEAQ (reference sequence). CDR3 length: 16 amino acids. The CDR3, as DNA: TGTGCTAGCAGCTTAGTCGGGGGTCCTAACACCGGGGAGCTGTTTTTT. As protein: CASSLVGGPNTGELFF.

The V and J genes are TRBV27 and TRBJ2-7, with 10 bases lining up with TRBD1. The V segment lost 4 bases and the J segment 7 bases; nucleotides outside the gene matches: 13. The germline CDR1 and CDR2 sequences are MNHEY and SMNVEV (reference sequence). This CDR3 has 16 residues. In nucleotides, the CDR3 is TGTGCCAGCAGTTCGACCGGGAGGGACAGGGGCTTTGAGCAGTACTTC. It encodes CASSSTGRDRGFEQYF.

The chain couples TRBV7-2 to TRBJ2-3; D perhaps matches TRBD2 (6 bases). Germline CDR1 SGHTA, CDR2 FQGNSA. The CDR3 is 16 residues long. Between the trimmed V and J ends, which lost 5 bases and 0 bases, there was a span of 15 bases. CDR3 bases: TGTGCCAGCAGCGACCGCCGGGGGACTAGCACAGATACGCAGTATTTT. Amino acid sequence: CASSDRRGTSTDTQYF.

The CDR3 region is CASTQTGYSTDTQYF. The CDR3 region has the DNA TGTGCCAGCACCCAGACAGGTTATAGCACAGATACGCAGTATTTT. This sequence joins TRBV6-5 and TRBJ2-3, with D perhaps TRBD1 (6 bases). Germline loops: CDR1 MNHEY, CDR2 SVGAGI. Trimming stripped 7 bases from V and 0 bases from J, with 14 bases between. The CDR3 is 15 amino acids.

Comments on this clone: Distinct nucleotide sequences in the sample also encode this CDR3. CDR3 sequence (DNA): TGTGCCAGCAGCTTGGGACAGGGCGAAAAACTGTTTTTT. It translates to CASSLGQGEKLFF. The J gene is TRBJ1-4, the V gene TRBV7-2; TRBD1 agrees at 9 bases. This CDR3 spans 13 amino acids. V shed 3 bases and J 8 bases; nucleotides not matched to a gene: 1. Per the germline V gene, CDR1 is SGHTA and CDR2 is FQGNSA.

The chain couples TRBV3-1 (or the pseudogene TRBV3-2) to TRBJ2-7, with D possibly being TRBD2 (7 bases). Germline V gene lookup returns CDR1 LGHDT and CDR2 YNNKEL (reference sequence). Trimming removed 3 bases from V and 4 bases from J, with 19 bases in between. There are 16 residues in the CDR3. The CDR3 sequence is CASSHGAGHSMYEQYF. The DNA for the CDR3 is TGTGCCAGCAGCCACGGAGCGGGACACAGTATGTACGAGCAGTACTTC.

CDR3: CAIRRQGDNEQFF. CDR3 sequence (DNA): TGTGCCATCAGACGACAGGGCGACAATGAGCAGTTCTTC. The V gene is TRBV10-3, the J gene TRBJ2-1; TRBD1 matches at 7 bases. Germline lookup yields CDR1 ENHRY and CDR2 SYGVKD. The CDR3 spans 13 residues. After removal of 6 bases from V and 5 bases from J, the junction contained 4 bases not matched to a gene.

The chain is built from TRBV27 and TRBJ2-1; the match to TRBD2 covers 9 bases. The CDR3 runs to 15 residues. Looked up from germline, CDR1 is MNHEY and CDR2 is SMNVEV (reference sequence). J lost 7 bases, V lost 2 bases, and 6 bases had no gene match. DNA for the CDR3: TGTGCCAGCAGTTTAATTGCGGGAGGGCAGAATGAGCAGTTCTTC. As protein: CASSLIAGGQNEQFF.

This rearrangement joins TRBV29-1 to TRBJ2-7, with 9 bases identical to TRBD2. Trimming removed 3 bases from V and 4 bases from J; junction bases left unmatched: 4. The germline V gene has CDR1 SQVTM and CDR2 ANQGSEA. The CDR3 spans 13 residues. CDR3 sequence (DNA): TGCAGCGTTGAGGCGGCGGGAGGGTACGAGCAGTACTTC. The encoded protein is CSVEAAGGYEQYF.

The chain is built from TRBV9 and TRBJ1-2; 7 bases agree with TRBD1. Germline values: CDR1 SGDLS, CDR2 YYNGEE. This CDR3 comprises 14 residues. With 3 bases clipped from V and 2 bases from J, the junction kept 4 bases outside the gene matches. The CDR3 nucleotides are TGTGCCAGCAGCGCGTCGACAGGGAACTATGGCTACACCTTC. Translation: CASSASTGNYGYTF.